The 27 T cell receptor beta chains reported below all come from one sample, sequenced in a study of T cell changes during pregnancy in multiple sclerosis. Only in-frame clones appear in the TCRdb table, and some are missing; sequencing was by immunoSEQ multiplex PCR. The sample has approximately 53,000 clones; about nine tenths are singletons. The source material was CD4+ T cells from peripheral blood mononuclear cells, sampled in the second trimester of pregnancy. These receptors originate from a female donor with multiple sclerosis, enrolled in a pregnancy study.

This clone occurred once. V and J are TRBV5-1 and TRBJ1-2, with TRBD1 identical over 8 bases. Trimming cost V 0 bases and J 14 bases; bases outside gene matches: 12. The CDR3 runs to 14 residues. Germline assignment: CDR1 SGHRS and CDR2 YFSETQ. CDR3 nucleotide sequence: TGCGCCAGCAGCTTGGTCGGACAGGGTGTCCACCCGACCTTC. Translation gives CASSLVGQGVHPTF.

The chain uses TRBV7-8 and TRBJ2-1, with 8 bases aligning to TRBD2. V shed 4 bases, J shed 9 bases, and the junction held 14 bases outside the gene matches. The CDR3 has 16 amino acids. Germline CDR1 reads SGHVS; CDR2 reads FQNEAQ. The CDR3: CASSSTGSGGPGEQFF. The DNA for the CDR3 is TGTGCCAGCAGCTCCACGGGCTCGGGGGGGCCAGGTGAGCAGTTCTTC.

In DNA form, the CDR3 reads TGTGCCAGCAGTAGGCCGGGACAGGTTAATGAAAAACTGTTTTTT. Translating it yields CASSRPGQVNEKLFF. V and J are TRBV25-1 and TRBJ1-4; 8 nucleotides agree with TRBD1. This CDR3 spans 15 amino acids. Germline values: CDR1 MGHDK, CDR2 SYGVNS. V lost 5 bases, J lost 4 bases, and 6 bases stayed unmatched.

The genes are TRBV7-8 and TRBJ1-5; 8 bases fit TRBD1. The germline V gene encodes CDR1 SGHVS and CDR2 FQNEAQ. V gave up 0 bases and J gave up 2 bases; unmatched junction bases: 15. This CDR3 has 20 residues. In DNA, the CDR3 is TGTGCCAGCAGCTTAGCGCTGGGACAGGAGTTGGGGTACGGCAATCAGCCCCAGCATTTT. It is translated as CASSLALGQELGYGNQPQHF. Looking up the rest from reference TRBV7-8 and TRBJ1-5 gives the full variable domain: GAGVSQSPRYKVAKRGQDVALRCDPISGHVSLFWYQQALGQGPEFLTYFQNEAQLDKSGLPSDRFFAERPEGSVSTLKIQRTQQEDSAVYLCASSLALGQELGYGNQPQHFGDGTRLSIL.

The chain has TRBV7-2 and TRBJ2-1, with 9 nucleotides matching TRBD2. Germline values: CDR1 SGHTA, CDR2 FQGNSA. The CDR3 runs 15 residues. Germline trimming cut 3 bases from V and 4 bases from J; bases unmatched to any gene: 4. The CDR3 reads CASSLVRGGYNEQFF. The DNA for the CDR3 is TGTGCCAGCAGCTTGGTGCGGGGGGGGTACAATGAGCAGTTCTTC.

This clone showed up just once. The chain joins TRBV5-1 to TRBJ2-1; 9 bases fit TRBD1. V lost 5 bases to trimming and J lost 10 bases; unmatched junction nucleotides: 13. Looked up from germline, CDR1 is SGHRS and CDR2 is YFSETQ. The CDR3 covers 15 residues. CDR3 sequence: CASRTIRDRAEEQFF. The DNA of the CDR3 is TGCGCCAGCAGAACGATCCGGGACAGGGCGGAGGAGCAGTTCTTC.

The CDR3 protein is CAWSPLRVSSYNSPLHF. CDR3 DNA sequence: TGTGCCTGGAGTCCCCTCCGTGTCAGCTCCTATAATTCACCCCTCCACTTT. This chain uses TRBV30 with TRBJ1-6; D remains ambiguous. The germline V gene has CDR1 GTSNPN and CDR2 SVGIG (reference sequence). The CDR3 contains 17 residues. Trimming left V 2 bases short and J 0 bases short, with 14 bases between.

The chain is built from TRBV5-1 and TRBJ2-3; TRBD2 agrees at 12 bases. CDR3 size: 15 residues. The V gene's germline CDR1 is SGHRS and CDR2 YFSETQ. J was trimmed by 3 bases and V by 6 bases; bases with no gene match: 5. The CDR3: CASTSGRAPTDTQYF. Written as DNA, the CDR3 is TGCGCCAGCACTAGCGGGAGGGCCCCAACAGATACGCAGTATTTT.

The chain is built from TRBV19 and TRBJ1-2, with D maybe TRBD1 (5 bases). The CDR3 has 14 amino acids. Trimming took off 5 bases at V and 7 bases at J, with 17 bases between the two ends. Germline V gives CDR1 LNHDA, CDR2 SQIVND (reference sequence). The CDR3 DNA follows: TGTGCCAGTAGTGGGAGGGCCCAGGGACGTGGCTACACCTTC. Amino acids: CASSGRAQGRGYTF.

The chain carries TRBV27 and TRBJ1-5, with 7 bases lining up with TRBD1. Germline CDR1 is MNHEY and CDR2 is SMNVEV (reference sequence). The CDR3 runs 14 residues. The J segment lost 1 base and the V segment lost 3 bases, leaving 0 bases of the junction unmatched. In nucleotides, the CDR3 is TGTGCCAGCAGTTTGGACAGGAGCAATCAGCCCCAGCATTTT. Its protein product is CASSLDRSNQPQHF.

V and J are TRBV18 and TRBJ1-4; D perhaps matches TRBD1 (6 bases). The CDR3 runs 14 residues. Germline CDR1 is KGHSH and CDR2 is LQKENI. Trimming shortened V by 4 bases and J by 8 bases, and 14 bases separated the two germline ends. The CDR3 sequence: CASSRNRDGEKLFF. The CDR3 region has the DNA TGTGCCAGCTCACGAAACAGGGATGGGGAAAAACTGTTTTTT.

V usage is TRBV18 and J usage is TRBJ1-2; 7 nucleotides agree with TRBD1. CDR3 length: 13 residues. Germline V gene lookup returns CDR1 KGHSH and CDR2 LQKENI. With 3 bases clipped from V and 4 bases from J, the junction kept 2 bases outside the gene matches. The CDR3 bases are TGTGCCAGCTCACCGGGACAGCGCTATGGCTACACCTTC. It is translated as CASSPGQRYGYTF.

The chain uses TRBV6-1 and TRBJ2-3; TRBD1 aligns across 7 bases. CDR1 is MNHNS and CDR2 is SASEGT in the germline V gene. This CDR3 comprises 12 residues. CDR3 region: CFTGVLLDTQYF. The CDR3 nucleotides read TGTTTTACAGGGGTATTATTAGATACGCAGTATTTT.

The chain has TRBV28 and TRBJ1-4; TRBD1 matches at 10 bases. Germline-derived CDR1 and CDR2 are MDHEN and SYDVKM. With 3 bases clipped from V and 8 bases from J, the junction kept 3 bases outside the gene matches. The CDR3 extends over 14 amino acids. The CDR3 DNA follows: TGTGCCAGCAGTTTGGTGGGACAGGGGGAAAAACTGTTTTTT. Its translation is CASSLVGQGEKLFF.

V usage is TRBV9 and J usage is TRBJ2-1; 8 nucleotides match TRBD2. This CDR3 region has 15 residues. Germline V gene lookup returns CDR1 SGDLS and CDR2 YYNGEE. The ends lost 1 base at V and 3 bases at J; junction bases unmatched: 3. The CDR3 bases are TGTGCCAGCAGCGTAAGCCTAGCGGGCTACAATGAGCAGTTCTTC. This gives the protein CASSVSLAGYNEQFF. The full variable domain, in which reference TRBV9 and TRBJ2-1 provide the parts outside the CDR3, is DSGVTQTPKHLITATGQRVTLRCSPRSGDLSVYWYQQSLDQGLQFLIQYYNGEERAKGNILERFSAQQFPDLHSELNLSSLELGDSALYFCASSVSLAGYNEQFFGPGTRLTVL.

The rearrangement joins TRBV14 to TRBJ1-4, with D possibly matching TRBD1 (6 bases). With 3 bases removed from V and 7 bases from J, the gap between germline ends came to 9 bases. The CDR3 runs 13 residues. Germline V CDR1 and CDR2: SGHDN, FVKESK. Here the CDR3 DNA reads TGTGCCAGCAGCCAGAACAGGGTTGAAAAACTGTTTTTT. This sequence encodes CASSQNRVEKLFF.

V and J are TRBV2 and TRBJ2-3, with TRBD1 matching over 10 bases. This CDR3 region has 14 residues. Per the germline V gene, CDR1 is SNHLY and CDR2 is FYNNEI. DNA of the CDR3: TGTGTCTCAATTACCGGGACAGGGGACGATACGCAGTATTTT. Translated, it gives CVSITGTGDDTQYF.

The chain recombines TRBV9 with TRBJ1-1; D is possibly TRBD1 (6 bases). V lost 4 bases, J lost 4 bases, and 17 bases lay in between. Germline CDR1 is SGDLS and CDR2 is YYNGEE. This CDR3 is built from 15 residues. CDR3 sequence (DNA): TGTGCCAGCAGCCCAAGAAGGGGGTTGGGCACTGAAGCTTTCTTT. Translation gives CASSPRRGLGTEAFF. The variable domain in full, with the rest retrieved from reference TRBV9 and TRBJ1-1, is DSGVTQTPKHLITATGQRVTLRCSPRSGDLSVYWYQQSLDQGLQFLIQYYNGEERAKGNILERFSAQQFPDLHSELNLSSLELGDSALYFCASSPRRGLGTEAFFGQGTRLTVV.

DNA of the CDR3: TGCGCCAGCAGCCGGGAGGGGAGCAATCAGCCCCAGCATTTT. This codes for CASSREGSNQPQHF. This chain connects TRBV5-1 to TRBJ1-5, with a possible D match to TRBD1 (5 bases). This CDR3 is 14 amino acids long. Trimming removed 4 bases from V and 1 base from J, with 9 bases in between. Looked up from germline, CDR1 is SGHRS and CDR2 is YFSETQ.

This chain uses TRBV6-1 with TRBJ2-1; D perhaps matches TRBD1 (5 bases). Between the trimmed V and J ends, which lost 4 bases and 4 bases, there was a span of 20 bases. CDR3 length equals 17 residues. CDR1 MNHNS and CDR2 SASEGT come from the germline V gene. The DNA of the CDR3 is TGTGCCAGCAGTGCCCTGGCAGGGCTTTTTACATACAATGAGCAGTTCTTC. It specifies CASSALAGLFTYNEQFF.

The rearrangement uses TRBV11-2 and TRBJ1-3, with 7 positions matching TRBD1. Germline V gene sequence: CDR1 SGHAT, CDR2 FQNNGV. V gave up 5 bases and J gave up 0 bases; unmatched junction bases: 4. CDR3 length: 15 residues. The CDR3 DNA reads TGTGCCAGCAGCAAGACAGGGCGCTCTGGAAACACCATATATTTT. Amino acids: CASSKTGRSGNTIYF.

The V and J genes are TRBV21-1 and TRBJ2-7; the table gives TRBD2 as D, unverified against the DNA. TRBV21-1 is reported as a pseudogene. CDR3 length equals 15 residues. CDR3 residues: CASRMGREASYEQYF. For the CDR3, the DNA is TGTGCCAGCAGGATGGGGAGGGAGGCCTCTTACGAGCAGTACTTC.

The chain combines TRBV27 with TRBJ2-5; D possibly corresponds to TRBD1 (7 bases). CDR1 and CDR2 from the germline V gene are MNHEY and SMNVEV (reference sequence). The CDR3 spans 12 residues. Deletions cut 3 bases from V and 7 bases from J, with 9 bases between. CDR3 in DNA: TGTGCCAGCAGTTTTCAGGGGGGGACCCAGTACTTC. Its protein product is CASSFQGGTQYF.

The J gene is TRBJ1-2, the V gene TRBV5-4, with TRBD1 matching over 9 bases. Germline V gene sequence: CDR1 SGHNT, CDR2 YYREEE (reference sequence). J gave up 5 bases and V 4 bases, and 9 bases lay outside the gene matches. The CDR3 has 15 amino acids. The CDR3: CASSAGGQGVYGYTF. DNA of the CDR3: TGTGCCAGCAGCGCAGGGGGACAGGGAGTTTATGGCTACACCTTC.

CDR3 coding DNA: TGCGCCAGCAGCCCAGGGACAGGGGGGAGCACAGATACGCAGTATTTT. It codes for CASSPGTGGSTDTQYF. This rearrangement joins TRBV5-1 to TRBJ2-3, with TRBD1 identical over 11 bases. J lost 0 bases, V lost 4 bases, and 4 bases had no gene match. Germline V gene lookup returns CDR1 SGHRS and CDR2 YFSETQ. There are 16 residues in the CDR3.

This CDR3 reads CASSPPPQGGGNQPQHF. The CDR3 DNA sequence: TGCGCCAGCAGCCCCCCCCCACAGGGCGGTGGCAATCAGCCCCAGCATTTT. The J gene is TRBJ1-5, the V gene TRBV5-1; TRBD1 might be the D (6 bases). The germline V gene has CDR1 SGHRS and CDR2 YFSETQ. CDR3 length: 17 residues. V was clipped by 4 bases and J by 2 bases, with 19 bases between them.

This rearrangement joins TRBV5-1 to TRBJ1-2, with D maybe TRBD1 (5 bases). This CDR3 comprises 15 residues. Trimming removed 2 bases from V and 1 base from J, with 12 bases in between. Germline V gives CDR1 SGHRS, CDR2 YFSETQ. This CDR3 reads CASSLGADHNYGYTF. CDR3 sequence (DNA): TGCGCCAGCAGCTTAGGGGCAGACCATAACTATGGCTACACCTTC.